This T cell receptor (beta chain) was identified during a study of cytomegalovirus exposure and HLA in healthy donors. In the PCR, 60 Vbeta and 13 Jbeta primers were used. As originally analysed: Among the unique TCR beta chains that a later analysis counted, about 81 million in all, some 10 million were shared. Measured with immunoSEQ multiplex PCR; TCRdb has only the in-frame clones, and not every one. For V, J and clone size, that table is used; D and trimming come from the DNA. The sample includes 59,000 or so clones, more than 70% of them seen just once. Trimming stripped 1 base from V and 5 bases from J, with 11 bases between. The CDR3 runs 14 residues. Germline V gives CDR1 LNHNV, CDR2 YYDKDF (reference sequence). General study points: TRBV6-2, TRBV6-3 and other indistinguishable V segments were excluded. TCR beta sequences reportedly predicted most subjects' HLA-A and HLA-B alleles accurately.

On this clone itself: What it binds is unknown.

Each donor was healthy, and each was a bone marrow donor. The origin of this receptor is a man aged 30-40 years in good health and CMV-seropositive. The sequenced sample consisted of PBMCs. The chain has TRBV15 and TRBJ2-5; tentative D call: TRBD2 (6 bases). CDR3 protein: CATSRVGGRETQYF. CDR3 bases: TGTGCCACCAGCAGAGTTGGGGGGAGGGAGACCCAGTACTTC.